Detailed here is one TCR beta chain. The clone's antigen remains unknown. No qualities accompany the bases; no much larger clone lies one base away. cDNA was synthesized by template-switch 5'RACE using a primer carrying a 10-nucleotide random unique molecular identifier by which each TCR transcript was tagged. Over 170 million TCR-beta sequences, covering 15-18 subjects, were produced in each sequencing run. Total RNA was extracted with the RNeasy kit. Using the KAPA Real-time Library Amplification kit, TCR-beta VDJ regions were amplified with primers for the TCR constant region and the 5'RACE anchor. A first PCR added sample indexes and Illumina adaptors, after which a second PCR increased the library yield. The roughly 650 bp TCR product was size-selected on a 2% E-gel SizeSelection system after Ampure bead purification. Before pooling, library quality was checked on a Bioanalyzer, concentration was measured with Qubit, and libraries were quantified with the Kapa Library Quantification kit. Paired-end 2 x 150 bp sequencing of the libraries was performed on an Illumina HiSeq 2500. To increase sequence diversity, roughly 24-32% phiX was spiked into each library pool. From the authors' description of their analysis: Quality-filtered reads were processed with the UMI-based MiGEC pipeline, which removed over 85% of raw TCR sequences during error correction. IMGT germline references were used for aligning VDJ genes, and each clonotype was defined as a unique CDR3 amino acid sequence together with its V-J genes. VDJtools evaluated clonal expansion, Shannon diversity and CDR3 relatedness (CalcPairwiseDistances, ClusterSamples); CLCbio workbench built phylogenetic trees. Clones with at least 8 unique UMIs were defined as expanded, with this threshold being based on coefficient-of-variation modelling across technical triplicates. The raw public data were reprocessed by TCRdb itself: fastp quality trimming at Q25, MiXCR clonotype calling, in-frame beta chains only. A single entry per CDR3 protein holds the most common genes and DNA from its merged rows. These V and J calls derive from TCRdb rather than the authors' analysis. Counted in this sample were tens of thousands of distinct CDR3 sequences; approximately 5.8% of them appeared once. Together, the top ten hold 1.3% to 1.5% of the sample.

This sample was included in a study of neurological immune-mediated disorders (dated by TCRdb to about 2019). Regarding the research as a whole: Among the roughly 35 multiple sclerosis patients, around 30 had relapsing-remitting MS and 3 had secondary progressive MS. The cohort comprised roughly 70 subjects: 14 HAM/TSP patients, 35 or so multiple sclerosis patients and 20 healthy controls. The study compared peripheral blood TCR-beta repertoires of HTLV-I-associated myelopathy (HAM/TSP) patients, multiple sclerosis patients and healthy controls using UMI-based sequencing. The 90 to 110 TCR-beta libraries included longitudinal samples, technical triplicates and paired sorted CD4+ and CD8+ T-cell subsets alongside PBMC samples.

Points the paper makes about the study in general: No association of the MS cluster with clinical or MRI features was observed, and the need for larger cohorts was stated by the authors. The highest TCR clonal expansion was observed in HAM/TSP patients, whereas the lowest was observed in MS patients, even when compared with healthy controls. Repertoires from 18 of 34 MS patients were grouped by phylogenetic analysis into a cluster of related CDR3 sequences, suggesting a possible repertoire-level signature. No identical CDR3 amino acid sequences were found to be shared among expanded clones across subjects, suggesting that TCR-beta repertoires were private in all groups.

Sorted-subset TCR libraries were prepared from around 1 million sorted CD4+ or CD8+ T cells. The multiple sclerosis patients were enrolled in a US clinical protocol that used magnetic resonance imaging to evaluate disease progression. PBMCs were separated from peripheral blood using Ficoll-Hypaque density gradient centrifugation and then cryopreserved in liquid nitrogen. Paired sorted CD4+ and CD8+ subsets came from healthy controls, HAM/TSP patients and MS patients. The source is a woman aged 18-29 years with multiple sclerosis. Sequenced input: CD4+ T cells from blood.

The DNA is as follows: TGCAGTGCTACCGATTGGGGGAGCGGGAGGCCCTACAATGAGCAGTTCTTC. It translates as CSATDWGSGRPYNEQFF. Here the chain combines TRBV20-1 and TRBJ2-1, and 9 junctional nucleotides match TRBD2. Unmatched junction bases come to 12, with V trimmed by 4 bases and J by 2 bases. The CDR3 spans 17 residues, from the cysteine through the phenylalanine. Only the CDR3 portion is preserved as DNA: 51 bases, with reading frame beginning at the first base. CDR1 DFQATT and CDR2 SNEGSKA are derived from the germline V gene (reference sequence).